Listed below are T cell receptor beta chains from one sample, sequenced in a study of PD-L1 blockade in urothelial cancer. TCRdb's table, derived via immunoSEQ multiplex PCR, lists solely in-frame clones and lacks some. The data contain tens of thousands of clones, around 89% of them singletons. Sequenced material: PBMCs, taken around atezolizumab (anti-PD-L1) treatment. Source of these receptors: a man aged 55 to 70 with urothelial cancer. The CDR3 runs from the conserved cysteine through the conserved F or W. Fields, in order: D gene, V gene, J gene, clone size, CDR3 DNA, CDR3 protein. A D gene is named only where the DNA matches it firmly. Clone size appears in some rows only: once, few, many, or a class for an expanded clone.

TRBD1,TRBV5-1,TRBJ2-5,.,TGCGCCAGCAGCTTAGGGCAGGGGGCGCCGCAAGAGACCCAGTACTTC,CASSLGQGAPQETQYF
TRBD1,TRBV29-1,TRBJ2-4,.,TGCAGCCCCCGGGACAGGTCCAAAAACATTCAGTACTTC,CSPRDRSKNIQYF
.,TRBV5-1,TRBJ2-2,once,TGCGCCAGCAGCTTGGGGGAGTGGGAGACCGGGGAGCTGTTTTTT,CASSLGEWETGELFF
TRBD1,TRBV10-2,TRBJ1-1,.,TGCGCCAGCAGTGACCACGGTCCGGGACAGGAAGCTTTCTTT,CASSDHGPGQEAFF
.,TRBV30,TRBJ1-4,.,TGTGCCTGGGAACAGGCAACTAATGAAAAACTGTTTTTT,CAWEQATNEKLFF
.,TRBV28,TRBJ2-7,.,TGTGCCAGCACCACAGGGTCCTACGAGCAGTACTTC,CASTTGSYEQYF
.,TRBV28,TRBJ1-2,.,TGTGCCAGCAGTCCTACAGTTCCAACGGCCATTCTCAGCTACACCTTC,CASSPTVPTAILSYTF
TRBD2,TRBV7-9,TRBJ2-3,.,TGTGCCAGCAGCCCTAGCGGGAGTCCCGATACGCAGTATTTT,CASSPSGSPDTQYF
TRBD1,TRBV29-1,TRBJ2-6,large,TGCAGCGTAGGACAGGGAACACAGTCTGGGGCCAACGTCCTGACTTTC,CSVGQGTQSGANVLTF
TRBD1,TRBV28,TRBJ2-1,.,TGTGCCAGCAGTTTTCTGGGGACAGTCAAGCAGTTCTTC,CASSFLGTVKQFF
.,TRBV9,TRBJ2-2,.,TGTGCCAGCAGCGTAGGACAGACGAACACCGGGGAGCTGTTTTTT,CASSVGQTNTGELFF
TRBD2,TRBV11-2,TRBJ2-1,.,TGTGCCAGCAGCCGGACTAGAACCAGTGAGCAGTTCTTC,CASSRTRTSEQFF
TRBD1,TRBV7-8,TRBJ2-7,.,TGTGCCAGCAGCTTCGGACAGGGGAGCGGCGAGCAGTACTTC,CASSFGQGSGEQYF
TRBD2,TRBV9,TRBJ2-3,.,TGTGCCAGCAGCGGGACTAGCGGGGGCACAGATACGCAGTATTTT,CASSGTSGGTDTQYF
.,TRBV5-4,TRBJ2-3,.,TGTGCCAGCAGCTTGCGGAGGACAGATACGCAGTATTTT,CASSLRRTDTQYF
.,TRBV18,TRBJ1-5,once,TGTGCCAGCTCACCAACCGGTTTCAATCAGCCCCAGCATTTT,CASSPTGFNQPQHF
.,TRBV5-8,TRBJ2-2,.,TGTGCCAGCAGCCTACCCGGGGGGCCGAAGACCGGGGAGCTGTTTTTT,CASSLPGGPKTGELFF
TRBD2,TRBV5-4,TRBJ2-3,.,TGTGCCAGCAGCCCCGGACTAGCGGGATCCACAGATACGCAGTATTTT,CASSPGLAGSTDTQYF
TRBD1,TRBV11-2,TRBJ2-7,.,TGTGCCAGCAGCGCGGCGACAGGGAACCACGAGCAGTACTTC,CASSAATGNHEQYF
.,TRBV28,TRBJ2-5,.,TGTGCCAGCAGTTTCGGGGGTCAAGAGACCCAGTACTTC,CASSFGGQETQYF
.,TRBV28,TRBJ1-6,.,TGTGCCAGCAGCCTGGTGCAGAGGACAAATTCACCCCTCCACTTT,CASSLVQRTNSPLHF